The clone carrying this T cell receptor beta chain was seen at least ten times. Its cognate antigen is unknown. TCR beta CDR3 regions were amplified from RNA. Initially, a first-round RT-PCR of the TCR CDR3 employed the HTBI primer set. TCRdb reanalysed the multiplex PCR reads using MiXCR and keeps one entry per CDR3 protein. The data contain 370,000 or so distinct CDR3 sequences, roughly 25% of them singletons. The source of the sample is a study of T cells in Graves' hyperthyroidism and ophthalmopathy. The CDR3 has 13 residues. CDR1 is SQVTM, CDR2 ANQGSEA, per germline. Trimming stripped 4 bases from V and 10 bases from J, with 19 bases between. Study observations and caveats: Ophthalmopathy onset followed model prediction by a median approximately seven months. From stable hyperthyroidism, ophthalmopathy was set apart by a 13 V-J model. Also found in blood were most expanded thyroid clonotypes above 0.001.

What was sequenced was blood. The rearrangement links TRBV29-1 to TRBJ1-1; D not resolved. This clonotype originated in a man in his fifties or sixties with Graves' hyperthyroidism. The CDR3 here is CSVAKKTTDGAFF. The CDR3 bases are TGCAGCGTTGCCAAAAAGACGACCGATGGAGCTTTCTTT. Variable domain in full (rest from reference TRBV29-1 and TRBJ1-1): SAVISQKPSRDICQRGTSLTIQCQVDSQVTMMFWYRQQPGQSLTLIATANQGSEATYESGFVIDKFPISRPNLTFSTLTVSNMSPEDSSIYLCSVAKKTTDGAFFGQGTRLTVV.